The 13 T cell receptor beta chains presented below share a single source sample, sequenced in a study of T cell changes during pregnancy in multiple sclerosis (dated by TCRdb to the late 2010s). Libraries were prepared through the immunoSEQ multiplex PCR assay. TCRdb took over this immuneACCESS table, retaining in-frame rearrangements with V and J assigned. Such tables are incomplete; in checked studies, under half of the missing clones stem from an unresolved V gene, and the remainder is unexplained. The sample table shows some 49,000 clones, and nearly 90% are seen once. Around 5% of the sample belongs to the ten largest clones. The input for sequencing was peripheral blood, taken after pregnancy. These receptors originate from a female donor in good health, enrolled as a control in a pregnancy study.

V is TRBV18 and J is TRBJ1-1, with 8 nucleotides matching TRBD1. Trimming cost V 6 bases and J 0 bases; bases outside gene matches: 12. This CDR3 spans 17 amino acids. Germline lookup yields CDR1 KGHSH and CDR2 LQKENI. The DNA of the CDR3 is TGTGCCAGCTCCCCAATGAGGACAGGGCAATTGAACACTGAAGCTTTCTTT. This gives the protein CASSPMRTGQLNTEAFF. The full variable domain, rest sourced from reference TRBV18 and TRBJ1-1, is NAGVMQNPRHLVRRRGQEARLRCSPMKGHSHVYWYRQLPEEGLKFMVYLQKENIIDESGMPKERFSAEFPKEGPSILRIQQVVRGDSAAYFCASSPMRTGQLNTEAFFGQGTRLTVV.

V gene TRBV9 combines with J gene TRBJ2-3; 8 bases fit TRBD2. Unmatched junction bases numbered 11, after V lost 3 bases and J lost 5 bases. The germline CDR1 and CDR2 sequences are SGDLS and YYNGEE. The CDR3 contains 16 residues. CDR3 amino acids: CASSGQTGGPVDTQYF. CDR3 nucleotide sequence: TGTGCCAGCAGCGGTCAGACGGGGGGGCCGGTAGATACGCAGTATTTT.

The chain carries TRBV7-9 and TRBJ2-5, with TRBD2 matching over 7 bases. The ends lost 3 bases at V and 4 bases at J; junction bases unmatched: 5. Looked up from germline, CDR1 is SEHNR and CDR2 is FQNEAQ (reference sequence). This CDR3 has 14 amino acids. Here the CDR3 reads CASSFRGEGETQYF. CDR3 DNA sequence: TGTGCCAGCAGCTTTCGGGGGGAAGGAGAGACCCAGTACTTC.

This clone ranks as medium-sized. J is TRBJ2-2 and V is TRBV6-4; no firm D call. V was pared by 1 base and J by 3 bases, with 12 bases between. Germline V lookup: CDR1 MRHNA, CDR2 SNTAGT. The CDR3 covers 16 residues. The CDR3 protein is CASSDLLSTDTGELFF. The CDR3 DNA reads as TGTGCCAGCAGTGACTTGTTATCTACCGACACCGGGGAGCTGTTTTTT.

CDR3 nucleotide sequence: TGTGCCAGCAGCCGGACACGCGACGAGCAGTACTTC. This sequence encodes CASSRTRDEQYF. V usage is TRBV6-5 and J usage is TRBJ2-7, with D perhaps matching TRBD1 (5 bases). CDR1 is MNHEY and CDR2 is SVGAGI in the germline V gene. The V and J ends lost 6 bases and 5 bases respectively, with 11 bases between them. The CDR3 is 12 residues long.

This sequence joins TRBV7-2 and TRBJ1-5, with D unresolved. Trimming removed 2 bases from V and 3 bases from J, with 11 bases in between. The CDR3 covers 15 residues. In germline, CDR1 is SGHTA, CDR2 FQGNSA. In DNA form, the CDR3 reads TGTGCCAGCAGCTTATTCGGCGGTGACAATCAGCCCCAGCATTTT. It codes for CASSLFGGDNQPQHF.

This chain links TRBV4-3 with TRBJ2-2; D might be TRBD2 (5 bases). The CDR3 totals 17 residues. Germline values: CDR1 LGHNA, CDR2 YSLEER. Trimming stripped 5 bases from V and 2 bases from J, with 18 bases between. The CDR3 loop is CASSFKTGGPNTGELFF. CDR3 DNA sequence: TGCGCCAGCAGCTTTAAGACGGGCGGGCCTAACACCGGGGAGCTGTTTTTT.

CDR3 nucleotides: TGTGCCAGCAGTGAAACGAGGGCGGGACAGCCCCAGCATTTT. Protein sequence: CASSETRAGQPQHF. This chain connects TRBV25-1 to TRBJ1-5; no clear D gene. CDR1 is MGHDK, CDR2 SYGVNS, per germline. Trimming removed 2 bases at V and 7 bases at J, with 12 bases between. The CDR3 runs to 14 residues.

V gene TRBV7-3 combines with J gene TRBJ1-2; D perhaps matches TRBD1 (6 bases). The CDR3 runs 13 residues. Trimming left V 5 bases short and J 8 bases short, with 15 bases between. From germline, CDR1 is SGHTA and CDR2 FQGTGA. The CDR3 region has the DNA TGTGCCAGCAGCGAACAGGGACTAGGGGGCTACACCTTC. This encodes CASSEQGLGGYTF.

This sequence joins TRBV18 and TRBJ1-2; D is possibly TRBD1 (5 bases). The CDR3 totals 13 residues. V was shortened by 2 bases and J by 4 bases, with 8 bases between the two germline ends. Germline CDR1 is KGHSH and CDR2 is LQKENI. The CDR3 DNA sequence: TGTGCCAGCTCACCAGGCAGGGTCTATGGCTACACCTTC. The encoded protein is CASSPGRVYGYTF.

The chain employs TRBV5-4 and TRBJ2-1; 13 nucleotides align to TRBD2. J was trimmed by 9 bases and V by 7 bases; bases with no gene match: 13. In germline, CDR1 is SGHNT, CDR2 YYREEE (reference sequence). The CDR3 consists of 16 residues. In nucleotides, the CDR3 is TGTGCCAGCGTCGCGTCCCGGACTAGCGGGAGTGGTGAGCAGTTCTTC. Its translation: CASVASRTSGSGEQFF. Complete variable domain (other parts from reference TRBV5-4 and TRBJ2-1): ETGVTQSPTHLIKTRGQQVTLRCSSQSGHNTVSWYQQALGQGPQFIFQYYREEENGRGNFPPRFSGLQFPNYSSELNVNALELDDSALYLCASVASRTSGSGEQFFGPGTRLTVL.

For this clone: The same CDR3 is also encoded by other DNA sequences in this sample. The rearrangement links TRBV6-5 to TRBJ1-1; 7 nucleotides line up with TRBD1. The V gene's germline CDR1 is MNHEY and CDR2 SVGAGI. V was clipped by 2 bases and J by 5 bases; unmatched bases: 8. The CDR3 sequence is 15 residues long. CDR3 DNA sequence: TGTGCCAGCAGTTACCTTCAGGGGGGTCGAACTGAAGCTTTCTTT. It specifies CASSYLQGGRTEAFF.

The chain is built from TRBV7-9 and TRBJ1-2; D unresolved. The CDR3 consists of 15 residues. The germline V and J ends were trimmed by 0 bases and 2 bases, with 10 bases remaining between them. Germline-derived CDR1 and CDR2 are SEHNR and FQNEAQ (reference sequence). This CDR3 reads CASSLARRGNYGYTF. In nucleotides, the CDR3 is TGTGCCAGCAGCTTAGCGCGGCGCGGGAACTATGGCTACACCTTC.